Below, 14 T cell receptor beta chains from the same sample are listed, as sequenced in a study of cytomegalovirus exposure and HLA in healthy donors. A multiplex PCR was run with 60 Vbeta primers and 13 Jbeta primers. The data were produced by immunoSEQ multiplex PCR, yet TCRdb's version contains in-frame clones alone and is incomplete. The sample lists 150,000 to 250,000 clones, roughly 85% occurring once. Source material: PBMCs. These receptors all stem from a woman aged 25 to 45 in good health and CMV-seropositive.

The chain joins TRBV9 to TRBJ2-3; TRBD2 agrees at 10 bases. The junction had 12 bases not matched to a gene; V was cut back by 4 bases and J by 4 bases. CDR3 size: 17 residues. The germline CDR1 and CDR2 sequences are SGDLS and YYNGEE. CDR3 region: CASSLSLRLAGADTQYF. The DNA of the CDR3 is TGTGCCAGCAGCCTCAGTTTGAGGCTAGCGGGGGCAGATACGCAGTATTTT.

With regard to this clone: An end of the junction differs from the germline gene, which may be a read error. V gene TRBV5-8 combines with J gene TRBJ1-1, with a possible D match to TRBD1 (5 bases). CDR1 is SGHTS, CDR2 YDEGEE, per germline. CDR3 length: 12 amino acids. CDR3 nucleotides: TGTGCCAGCAGCTTGGCCGCGGGGGACCTTACCTTT. Translation: CASSLAAGDLTF.

The chain combines TRBV27 with TRBJ1-1; TRBD1 matches at 9 bases. With 4 bases clipped from V and 4 bases from J, the junction kept 7 bases outside the gene matches. The CDR3 covers 15 residues. The germline gives CDR1 MNHEY, CDR2 SMNVEV (reference sequence). Written as DNA, the CDR3 is TGTGCCAGCAGTTCAGGACAGGGGTCGGTCACTGAAGCTTTCTTT. Amino acids: CASSSGQGSVTEAFF.

The rearrangement joins TRBV11-2 to TRBJ2-5, with TRBD2 identical over 10 bases. V trimming: 3 bases; J trimming: 4 bases; junction bases outside the gene matches: 8. Germline values: CDR1 SGHAT, CDR2 FQNNGV. CDR3 size: 16 residues. The CDR3: CASSFLPASGRETQYF. The DNA for the CDR3 is TGTGCCAGCAGCTTCCTACCGGCTAGCGGGAGAGAGACCCAGTACTTC.

This chain connects TRBV11-2 to TRBJ2-7; 8 bases are a match to TRBD1. Per the germline V gene, CDR1 is SGHAT and CDR2 is FQNNGV. There are 14 residues in the CDR3. V gave up 3 bases and J gave up 5 bases; unmatched junction bases: 6. This CDR3 reads CASSFGQGSDEQYF. DNA of the CDR3: TGTGCCAGCAGCTTCGGACAGGGATCGGACGAGCAGTACTTC.

The chain recombines TRBV6-1 with TRBJ2-7; tentative D call: TRBD2 (5 bases). This CDR3 region has 14 residues. Germline CDR1 is MNHNS and CDR2 is SASEGT. V lost 2 bases and J lost 5, with 13 bases in between. The CDR3 reads CASSEYLRENEQYF. In DNA, the CDR3 is TGTGCCAGCAGTGAATACTTGAGGGAGAACGAGCAGTACTTC.

The gene calls are TRBV9 and TRBJ2-7; 10 bases are shared with TRBD2. The V gene end was trimmed by 1 base and the J gene end by 2 bases; junction bases not matched to a gene: 3. This CDR3 is 15 amino acids long. Germline-derived CDR1 and CDR2 are SGDLS and YYNGEE. The CDR3 DNA follows: TGTGCCAGCAGCGTATCTAGCGGGGGCACCTACGAGCAGTACTTC. Its translation: CASSVSSGGTYEQYF.

CDR3 sequence reads: CASSERVTYYGYTF. CDR3 coding DNA: TGTGCCAGCAGCGAGAGGGTGACTTACTATGGCTACACCTTC. The chain is built from TRBV7-2 and TRBJ1-2; D is unclear. The V gene's germline CDR1 is SGHTA and CDR2 FQGNSA. The CDR3 contains 14 residues. Trimming pared 5 bases from V and 3 bases from J, leaving 13 bases between. Supplemented by reference TRBV7-2 and TRBJ1-2, the full variable domain reads GAGVSQSPSNKVTEKGKDVELRCDPISGHTALYWYRQSLGQGLEFLIYFQGNSAPDKSGLPSDRFSAERTGGSVSTLTIQRTQQEDSAVYLCASSERVTYYGYTFGSGTRLTVV.

The chain uses TRBV11-2 and TRBJ2-5, with D possibly being TRBD2 (6 bases). V lost 4 bases and J lost 4, with 25 bases in between. CDR3 length equals 18 residues. Germline V CDR1 and CDR2: SGHAT, FQNNGV. Here the CDR3 reads CASSSRFSVADLGETQYF. CDR3 sequence (DNA): TGTGCCAGCAGCTCTAGATTCTCGGTAGCGGACCTCGGAGAGACCCAGTACTTC.

V is TRBV4-1 and J is TRBJ2-5; D is uncertain. Trimming removed 0 bases from V and 2 bases from J, with 10 bases in between. From germline, CDR1 is MGHRA and CDR2 YSYEKL. This CDR3 has 15 amino acids. The CDR3 is CASSQDTYSQETQYF. CDR3 nucleotides: TGCGCCAGCAGCCAAGACACCTATTCACAAGAGACCCAGTACTTC.

This chain uses TRBV6-6 with TRBJ2-2; 8 bases map to TRBD1. The CDR3 covers 16 residues. Germline V lookup: CDR1 MNHNY, CDR2 SVGAGI (reference sequence). Losses at the gene ends were 6 bases for V and 1 base for J; bases not matched to a gene: 7. The CDR3 nucleotides read TGTGCCAGCAGCCCCCAGGGGACAGGGAACACCGGGGAGCTGTTTTTT. It yields the protein CASSPQGTGNTGELFF.

This chain links TRBV19 with TRBJ2-7; 7 bases are shared with TRBD1. The CDR3 is 15 amino acids. Germline V gives CDR1 LNHDA, CDR2 SQIVND (reference sequence). The trim removed 6 bases at V and 9 bases at J, leaving 17 bases unmatched. The CDR3 coding sequence is TGTGCCAGTAGAGGGTACCCGGGACAGAGTTTTTGGCAGTACTTC. Translating it yields CASRGYPGQSFWQYF.

The CDR3 sequence is CASSSWGLGGNEQFF. DNA for the CDR3: TGTGCCAGCAGTTCCTGGGGACTAGGTGGTAATGAGCAGTTCTTC. The V gene is TRBV6-5, the J gene TRBJ2-1; 8 positions match TRBD2. The CDR3 consists of 15 residues. The J segment lost 7 bases and the V segment lost 4 bases, leaving 9 bases of the junction unmatched. Germline assignment: CDR1 MNHEY and CDR2 SVGAGI.

The chain couples TRBV12-5 to TRBJ2-7; a weak D match, TRBD1 (6 bases). This CDR3 region has 13 residues. Trimming removed 6 bases from V and 2 bases from J, with 11 bases in between. CDR1 is LGHNT and CDR2 is FRNRAP in the germline V gene. CDR3 amino acids: CASGLNRAYEQYF. The CDR3 DNA is TGTGCTAGTGGGCTGAACAGGGCCTACGAGCAGTACTTC.